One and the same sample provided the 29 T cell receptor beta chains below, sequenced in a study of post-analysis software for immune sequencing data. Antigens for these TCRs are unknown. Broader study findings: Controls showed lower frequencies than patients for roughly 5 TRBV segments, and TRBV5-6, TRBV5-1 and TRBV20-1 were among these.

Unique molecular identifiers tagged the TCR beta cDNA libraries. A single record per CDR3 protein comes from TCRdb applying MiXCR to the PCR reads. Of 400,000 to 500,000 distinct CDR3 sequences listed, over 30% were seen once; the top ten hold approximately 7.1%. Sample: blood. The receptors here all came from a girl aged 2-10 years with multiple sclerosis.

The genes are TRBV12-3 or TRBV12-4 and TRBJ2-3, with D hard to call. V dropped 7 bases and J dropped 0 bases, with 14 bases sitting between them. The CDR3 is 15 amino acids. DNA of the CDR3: TGTGCCAGCAACCGCCCCGGCGGAAGCACAGATACGCAGTATTTT. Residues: CASNRPGGSTDTQYF.

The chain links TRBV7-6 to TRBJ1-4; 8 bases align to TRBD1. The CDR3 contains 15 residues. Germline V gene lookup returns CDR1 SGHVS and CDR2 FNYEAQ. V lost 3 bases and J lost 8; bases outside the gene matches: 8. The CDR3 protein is CASSFSGGAGEKLFF. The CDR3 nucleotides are TGTGCCAGCAGCTTTTCAGGGGGCGCGGGCGAAAAACTGTTTTTT.

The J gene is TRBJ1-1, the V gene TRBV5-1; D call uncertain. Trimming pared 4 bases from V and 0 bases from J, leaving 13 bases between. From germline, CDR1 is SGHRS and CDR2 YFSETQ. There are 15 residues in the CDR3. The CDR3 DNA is TGCGCCAGCAGCAGAACAGTGACCATGAACACTGAAGCTTTCTTT. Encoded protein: CASSRTVTMNTEAFF.

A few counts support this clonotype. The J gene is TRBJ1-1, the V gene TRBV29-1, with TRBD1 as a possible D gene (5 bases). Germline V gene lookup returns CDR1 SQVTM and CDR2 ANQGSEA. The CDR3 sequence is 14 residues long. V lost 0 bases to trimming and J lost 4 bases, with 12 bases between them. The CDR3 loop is CSVEESGTGTEAFF. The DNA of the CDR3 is TGCAGCGTTGAAGAGTCAGGGACCGGCACTGAAGCTTTCTTT.

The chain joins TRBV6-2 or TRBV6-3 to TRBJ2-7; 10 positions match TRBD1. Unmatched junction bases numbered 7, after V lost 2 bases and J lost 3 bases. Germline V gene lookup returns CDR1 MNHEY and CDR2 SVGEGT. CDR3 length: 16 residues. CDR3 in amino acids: CASSYPGQGELYEQYF. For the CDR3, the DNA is TGTGCCAGCAGTTACCCTGGACAGGGGGAACTCTACGAGCAGTACTTC.

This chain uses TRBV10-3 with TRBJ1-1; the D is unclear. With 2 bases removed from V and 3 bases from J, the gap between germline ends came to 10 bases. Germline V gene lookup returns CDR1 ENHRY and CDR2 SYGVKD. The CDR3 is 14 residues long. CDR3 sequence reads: CAISERQTDTEAFF. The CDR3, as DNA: TGTGCCATCAGTGAGCGGCAGACTGACACTGAAGCTTTCTTT.

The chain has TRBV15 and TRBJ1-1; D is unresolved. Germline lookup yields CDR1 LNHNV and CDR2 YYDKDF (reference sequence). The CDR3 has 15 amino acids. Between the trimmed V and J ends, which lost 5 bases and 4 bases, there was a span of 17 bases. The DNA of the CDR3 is TGTGCCACCAGCCTCACGGGTCCCTGGGGCACTGAAGCTTTCTTT. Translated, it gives CATSLTGPWGTEAFF.

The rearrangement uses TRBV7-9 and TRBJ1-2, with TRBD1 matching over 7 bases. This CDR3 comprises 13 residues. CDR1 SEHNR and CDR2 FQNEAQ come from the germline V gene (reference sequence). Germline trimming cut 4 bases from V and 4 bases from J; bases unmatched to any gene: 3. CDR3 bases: TGTGCCAGCAGCTCGGACAGGTTCTATGGCTACACCTTC. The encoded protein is CASSSDRFYGYTF.

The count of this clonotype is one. The CDR3: CASSPDNSYEQYF. CDR3 sequence (DNA): TGTGCCAGCAGCCCAGACAACAGCTACGAGCAGTACTTC. This rearrangement joins TRBV7-6 to TRBJ2-1; D call uncertain. The closer fit of TRBJ2-7 to the DNA end suggests the J call may be wrong. CDR1 is SGHVS, CDR2 FNYEAQ, per germline. The CDR3 loop spans 13 amino acids.

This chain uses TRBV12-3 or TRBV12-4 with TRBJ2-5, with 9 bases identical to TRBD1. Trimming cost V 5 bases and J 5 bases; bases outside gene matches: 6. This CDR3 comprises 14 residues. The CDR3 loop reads CASSIRTGAETQYF. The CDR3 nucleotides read TGTGCCAGCAGTATCCGGACAGGGGCGGAGACCCAGTACTTC.

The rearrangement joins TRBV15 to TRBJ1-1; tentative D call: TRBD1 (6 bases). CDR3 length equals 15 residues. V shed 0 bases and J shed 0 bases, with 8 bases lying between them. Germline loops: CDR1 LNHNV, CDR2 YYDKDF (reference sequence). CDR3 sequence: CATSREPGVNTEAFF. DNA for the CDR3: TGTGCCACCAGCAGAGAACCAGGGGTGAACACTGAAGCTTTCTTT. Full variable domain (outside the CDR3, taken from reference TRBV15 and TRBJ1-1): DAMVIQNPRYQVTQFGKPVTLSCSQTLNHNVMYWYQQKSSQAPKLLFHYYDKDFNNEADTPDNFQSRRPNTSFCFLDIRSPGLGDTAMYLCATSREPGVNTEAFFGQGTRLTVV.

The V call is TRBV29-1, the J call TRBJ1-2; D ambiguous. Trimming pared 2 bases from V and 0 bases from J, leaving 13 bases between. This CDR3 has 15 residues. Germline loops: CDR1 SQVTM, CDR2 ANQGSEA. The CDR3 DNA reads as TGCAGCGTTGAATTGGAGGGCCTAGCTAACTATGGCTACACCTTC. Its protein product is CSVELEGLANYGYTF.

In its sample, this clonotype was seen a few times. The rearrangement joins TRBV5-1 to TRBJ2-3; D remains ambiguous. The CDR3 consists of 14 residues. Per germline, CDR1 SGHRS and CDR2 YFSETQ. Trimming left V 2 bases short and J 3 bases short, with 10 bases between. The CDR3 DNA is TGCGCCAGCAGCTTAGACACCGGGACAGATACGCAGTATTTT. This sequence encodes CASSLDTGTDTQYF.

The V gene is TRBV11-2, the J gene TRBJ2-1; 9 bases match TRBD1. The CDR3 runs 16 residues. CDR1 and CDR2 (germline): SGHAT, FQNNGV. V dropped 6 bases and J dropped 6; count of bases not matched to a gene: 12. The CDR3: CASRIRGQGMGNEQFF. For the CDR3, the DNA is TGTGCCAGCAGAATCCGGGGACAGGGCATGGGCAATGAGCAGTTCTTC.

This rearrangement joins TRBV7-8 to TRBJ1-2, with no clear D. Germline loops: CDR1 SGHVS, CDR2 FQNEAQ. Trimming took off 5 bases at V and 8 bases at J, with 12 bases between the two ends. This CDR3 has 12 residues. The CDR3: CASSLNPGGYTF. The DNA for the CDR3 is TGTGCCAGCAGCCTGAACCCGGGAGGCTACACCTTC. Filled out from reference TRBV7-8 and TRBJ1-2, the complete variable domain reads GAGVSQSPRYKVAKRGQDVALRCDPISGHVSLFWYQQALGQGPEFLTYFQNEAQLDKSGLPSDRFFAERPEGSVSTLKIQRTQQEDSAVYLCASSLNPGGYTFGSGTRLTVV.

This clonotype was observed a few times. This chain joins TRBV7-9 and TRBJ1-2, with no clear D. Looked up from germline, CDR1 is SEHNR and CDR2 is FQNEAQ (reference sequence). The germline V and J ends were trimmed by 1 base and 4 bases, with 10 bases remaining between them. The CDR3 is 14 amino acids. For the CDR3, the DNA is TGTGCCAGCAGCTTAGAATTTAGCAGCTATGGCTACACCTTC. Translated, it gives CASSLEFSSYGYTF.

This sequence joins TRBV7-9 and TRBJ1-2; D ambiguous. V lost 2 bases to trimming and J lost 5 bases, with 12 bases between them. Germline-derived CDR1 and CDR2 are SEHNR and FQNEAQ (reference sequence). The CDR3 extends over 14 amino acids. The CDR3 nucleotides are TGTGCCAGCAGCTTAACGCGGTCTCATTATGGCTACACCTTC. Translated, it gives CASSLTRSHYGYTF.

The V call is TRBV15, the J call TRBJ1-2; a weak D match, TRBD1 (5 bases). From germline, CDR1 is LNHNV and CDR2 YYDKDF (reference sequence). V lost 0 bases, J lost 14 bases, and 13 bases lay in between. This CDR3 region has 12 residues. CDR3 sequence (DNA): TGTGCCACCAGCAGAGATAAACGACAGCCTACCTTC. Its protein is CATSRDKRQPTF.

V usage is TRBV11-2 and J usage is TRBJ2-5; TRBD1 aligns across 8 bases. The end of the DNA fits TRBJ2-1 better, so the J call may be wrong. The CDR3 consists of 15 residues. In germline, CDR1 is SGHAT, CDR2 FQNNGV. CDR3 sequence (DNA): TGTGCCAGCAGCGCGAACCCAGGGGGCACTGAGACCCAGTTCTTC. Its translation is CASSANPGGTETQFF.

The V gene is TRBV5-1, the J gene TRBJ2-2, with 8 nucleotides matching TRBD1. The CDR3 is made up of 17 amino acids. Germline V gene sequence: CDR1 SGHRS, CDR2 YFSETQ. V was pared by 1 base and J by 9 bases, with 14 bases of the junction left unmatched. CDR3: CASSLLSPDQGARELFF. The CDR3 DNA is TGCGCCAGCAGCTTGTTAAGCCCCGACCAGGGGGCGCGGGAGCTGTTTTTT.

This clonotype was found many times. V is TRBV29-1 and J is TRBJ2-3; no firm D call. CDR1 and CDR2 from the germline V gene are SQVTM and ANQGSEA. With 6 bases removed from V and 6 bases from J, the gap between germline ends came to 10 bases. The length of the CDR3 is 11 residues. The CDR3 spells CSVGSGDTQYF. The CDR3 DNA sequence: TGCAGCGTCGGAAGTGGGGATACGCAGTATTTT.

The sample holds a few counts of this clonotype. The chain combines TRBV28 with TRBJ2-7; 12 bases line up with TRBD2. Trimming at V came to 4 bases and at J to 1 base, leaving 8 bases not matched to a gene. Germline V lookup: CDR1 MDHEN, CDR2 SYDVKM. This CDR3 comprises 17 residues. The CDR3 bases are TGTGCCAGCAGTTCCCCCGGGACTAGCGGGTCTTCCTACGAGCAGTACTTC. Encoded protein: CASSSPGTSGSSYEQYF.

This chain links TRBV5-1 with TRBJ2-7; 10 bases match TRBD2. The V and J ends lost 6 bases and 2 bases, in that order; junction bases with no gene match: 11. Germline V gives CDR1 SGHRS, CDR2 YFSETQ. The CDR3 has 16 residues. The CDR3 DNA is TGCGCCAGCACCGCCGCACCTAGCGGGAGTACCTACGAGCAGTACTTC. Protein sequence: CASTAAPSGSTYEQYF.

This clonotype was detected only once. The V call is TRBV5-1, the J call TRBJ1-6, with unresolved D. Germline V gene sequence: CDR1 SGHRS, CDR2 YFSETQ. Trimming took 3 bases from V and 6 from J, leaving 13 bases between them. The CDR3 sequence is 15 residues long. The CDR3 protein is CASSSRGEFNSPLHF. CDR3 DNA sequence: TGCGCCAGCAGCTCCCGCGGGGAGTTTAATTCACCCCTCCACTTT.

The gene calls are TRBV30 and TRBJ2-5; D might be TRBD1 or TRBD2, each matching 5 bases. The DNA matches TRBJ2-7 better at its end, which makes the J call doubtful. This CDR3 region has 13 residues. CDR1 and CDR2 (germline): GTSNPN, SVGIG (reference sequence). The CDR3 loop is CAWISVRGHEQYF. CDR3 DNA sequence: TGTGCCTGGATCTCGGTGAGGGGCCACGAGCAGTACTTC.

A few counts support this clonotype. CDR3 loop: CASSQADPLEQYF. The CDR3 DNA sequence: TGCGCCAGCAGCCAAGCAGATCCCCTCGAGCAGTACTTC. The chain carries TRBV4-1 and TRBJ2-7; D is unclear. Germline V lookup: CDR1 MGHRA, CDR2 YSYEKL. The CDR3 consists of 13 residues. The V gene lost 1 base and the J gene lost 6 bases, with 10 bases spanning the gap.

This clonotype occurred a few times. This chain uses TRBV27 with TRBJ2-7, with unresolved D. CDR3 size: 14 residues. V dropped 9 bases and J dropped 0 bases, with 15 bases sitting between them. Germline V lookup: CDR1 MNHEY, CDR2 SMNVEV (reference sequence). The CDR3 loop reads CASTGVLSSYEQYF. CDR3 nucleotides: TGTGCCAGTACTGGGGTTCTAAGCTCCTACGAGCAGTACTTC.

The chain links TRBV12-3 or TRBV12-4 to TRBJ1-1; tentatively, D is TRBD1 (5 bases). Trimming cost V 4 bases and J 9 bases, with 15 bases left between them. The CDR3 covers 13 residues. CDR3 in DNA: TGTGCCAGCAGTTGGGGACCCCAGATGCAAGCTTTCTTT. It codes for CASSWGPQMQAFF.

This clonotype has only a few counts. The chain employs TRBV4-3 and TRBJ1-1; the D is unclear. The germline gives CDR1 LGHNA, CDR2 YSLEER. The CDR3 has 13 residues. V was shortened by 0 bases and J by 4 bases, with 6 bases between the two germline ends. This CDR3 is CASSQDRFTEAFF. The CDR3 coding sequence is TGCGCCAGCAGCCAAGATCGATTCACTGAAGCTTTCTTT.